This entry lists 23 T cell receptor beta chains sequenced from one sample in a study of blood T cells in healthy people across ages. It was with a sample-barcoded 5' primer and a J-beta primer mix that a second PCR of roughly 7 to 12 cycles was run. TCRdb reprocessed the 5' RACE reads with MiXCR, giving one entry per CDR3 protein. The table has 1,300,000 or so distinct CDR3 sequences, almost 60% seen once. Sample: blood. These receptors came from a man aged 18 to 29 in good health.

The chain joins TRBV29-1 to TRBJ2-1; weak D call: TRBD2 (8 bases). The CDR3 has 14 amino acids. Between the trimmed V and J ends, which lost 8 bases and 2 bases, there was a span of 16 bases. CDR1 SQVTM and CDR2 ANQGSEA come from the germline V gene. CDR3 DNA sequence: TGCAGCTCCCGGGGGGGACAGACCTACAATGAGCAGTTCTTC. Translated: CSSRGGQTYNEQFF.

The chain links TRBV6-6 to TRBJ2-3; D may be TRBD2 (5 bases). V shed 6 bases and J shed 6 bases, with 16 bases lying between them. Per germline, CDR1 MNHNY and CDR2 SVGAGI (reference sequence). This CDR3 has 14 residues. The CDR3 nucleotides read TGTGCCAGCAGATTTGGAGCGGTCACGGATACGCAGTATTTT. As protein: CASRFGAVTDTQYF.

The gene calls are TRBV9 and TRBJ2-7, with D possibly matching TRBD2 (7 bases). This CDR3 has 15 amino acids. CDR1 and CDR2 from the germline V gene are SGDLS and YYNGEE. Trimming pared 2 bases from V and 0 bases from J, leaving 12 bases between. CDR3 DNA: TGTGCCAGCAGCGTCTCGGGGGGCCCCTCCTACGAGCAGTACTTC. Amino acid sequence: CASSVSGGPSYEQYF.

This rearrangement joins TRBV7-6 to TRBJ1-2; D uncertain. This CDR3 has 14 amino acids. V lost 6 bases, J lost 8 bases, and 19 bases lay in between. Per germline, CDR1 SGHVS and CDR2 FNYEAQ. CDR3 DNA: TGTGCCAGCAGTGGTGATCGGGGATTTGACGGCTACACCTTC. Its translation: CASSGDRGFDGYTF.

The chain's CDR3 is CAWDTGGRRAGEQFF. The CDR3 region has the DNA TGTGCCTGGGATACAGGGGGGAGAAGGGCAGGTGAGCAGTTCTTC. The chain links TRBV30 to TRBJ2-1; TRBD1 matches 8 bases. The CDR3 spans 15 residues. Trimming cost V 5 bases and J 9 bases; bases outside gene matches: 15. The germline gives CDR1 GTSNPN, CDR2 SVGIG (reference sequence).

This clonotype was seen only once. A much larger clone is a single base away; this may be a read error. This sequence joins TRBV29-1 and TRBJ2-7, with 7 bases matching TRBD1. CDR1 is SQVTM and CDR2 is ANQGSEA in the germline V gene. The CDR3 is 14 amino acids. CDR3 sequence reads: CSIELTGERYEQYF. For the CDR3, the DNA is TGCAGCATTGAGTTAACAGGGGAGCGGTACGAGCAGTACTTC.

This chain uses TRBV2 with TRBJ2-7; 9 positions match TRBD2. This CDR3 region has 16 residues. V dropped 7 bases and J dropped 5; count of bases not matched to a gene: 15. In germline, CDR1 is SNHLY, CDR2 FYNNEI. This CDR3 reads CASKASGVYEEDEQYF. As DNA, the CDR3 is TGTGCCAGCAAAGCTAGCGGGGTATATGAGGAGGACGAGCAGTACTTC.

The V call is TRBV4-1, the J call TRBJ2-3; TRBD2 matches 8 bases. This CDR3 has 18 residues. The V and J ends lost 0 bases and 2 bases, in that order; junction bases with no gene match: 10. Germline lookup yields CDR1 MGHRA and CDR2 YSYEKL. The CDR3 is CASSQDLGTSGYTDTQYF. CDR3 coding DNA: TGCGCCAGCAGCCAAGATTTAGGAACTAGCGGATACACAGATACGCAGTATTTT.

V gene TRBV2 combines with J gene TRBJ1-2, with D possibly TRBD1 on 5 matching bases. V dropped 7 bases and J dropped 4 bases, with 16 bases sitting between them. This CDR3 is built from 14 residues. The V gene's germline CDR1 is SNHLY and CDR2 FYNNEI. CDR3: CASKLKDTGYGYTF. The CDR3 coding sequence is TGTGCCAGCAAGTTGAAGGACACAGGCTATGGCTACACCTTC.

The V call is TRBV6-6, the J call TRBJ2-1, with TRBD2 matching 12 bases. CDR3 length equals 16 residues. Looked up from germline, CDR1 is MNHNY and CDR2 is SVGAGI (reference sequence). Unmatched junction bases numbered 9, after V lost 5 bases and J lost 7 bases. The CDR3 bases are TGTGCCAGCAGTACTAAACTAGCGGGGGGCCAGAATGAGCAGTTCTTC. This gives the protein CASSTKLAGGQNEQFF.

V and J are TRBV6-6 and TRBJ2-2; D is ambiguous. The V gene lost 0 bases and the J gene lost 1 base, with 3 bases spanning the gap. The CDR3 runs 14 residues. Germline V CDR1 and CDR2: MNHNY, SVGAGI (reference sequence). DNA of the CDR3: TGTGCCAGCAGTTACTCCTGGAACACCGGGGAGCTGTTTTTT. It translates to CASSYSWNTGELFF.

The V call is TRBV29-1, the J call TRBJ2-3; either TRBD1 or TRBD2 may supply D (5 bases each). The CDR3 covers 13 residues. CDR1 and CDR2 from the germline V gene are SQVTM and ANQGSEA. Trimming stripped 7 bases from V and 1 base from J, with 12 bases between. Here the CDR3 reads CSEGTAGTDTQYF. CDR3 nucleotide sequence: TGCAGCGAGGGGACGGCCGGCACAGATACGCAGTATTTT.

There are a few counts of this clonotype. This chain links TRBV29-1 with TRBJ2-1; 11 nucleotides line up with TRBD2. The V gene end was trimmed by 5 bases and the J gene end by 10 bases; junction bases not matched to a gene: 7. The CDR3 has 13 amino acids. Germline CDR1 is SQVTM and CDR2 is ANQGSEA. CDR3 sequence reads: CSVCTSGSKEQFF. CDR3 nucleotide sequence: TGCAGCGTTTGTACTAGCGGGAGTAAGGAGCAGTTCTTC.

The J gene is TRBJ1-5, the V gene TRBV6-2 or TRBV6-3, with D possibly matching TRBD1 (5 bases). CDR3 length equals 13 residues. Trimming cost V 4 bases and J 6 bases, with 10 bases left between them. Germline V lookup: CDR1 MNHEY, CDR2 SVGEGT. CDR3 sequence: CASSSRQTQPQHF. DNA for the CDR3: TGTGCCAGCAGTTCCAGACAGACTCAGCCCCAGCATTTT.

The chain is built from TRBV5-6 and TRBJ2-2; 9 nucleotides align to TRBD2. Trimming cost V 0 bases and J 5 bases; bases outside gene matches: 5. This CDR3 has 16 amino acids. Germline CDR1 is SGHDT and CDR2 is YYEEEE. CDR3 sequence reads: CASSLALAGMTGELFF. DNA for the CDR3: TGTGCCAGCAGCTTGGCCCTAGCGGGGATGACCGGGGAGCTGTTTTTT.

This clonotype showed up just a few times. The chain combines TRBV10-3 with TRBJ2-5; 10 bases map to TRBD1. V was pared by 2 bases and J by 5 bases, with 2 bases of the junction left unmatched. This CDR3 spans 14 amino acids. Germline V gives CDR1 ENHRY, CDR2 SYGVKD. This CDR3 reads CAISEDRGLETQYF. As DNA, the CDR3 is TGTGCCATCAGTGAGGACAGGGGGCTGGAGACCCAGTACTTC.

This clonotype was observed a handful of times. V usage is TRBV7-9 and J usage is TRBJ2-5, with TRBD2 as a possible D gene (6 bases). CDR1 is SEHNR, CDR2 FQNEAQ, per germline (reference sequence). The CDR3 is 13 amino acids. V lost 1 base, J lost 7 bases, and 10 bases lay in between. The CDR3 DNA reads TGTGCCAGCAGCTTAGACGGCGGGGTGACCCAGTACTTC. It codes for CASSLDGGVTQYF. Using reference TRBV7-9 and TRBJ2-5 for the parts outside the CDR3, the full variable domain is DTGVSQNPRHKITKRGQNVTFRCDPISEHNRLYWYRQTLGQGPEFLTYFQNEAQLEKSRLLSDRFSAERPKGSFSTLEIQRTEQGDSAMYLCASSLDGGVTQYFGPGTRLLVL.

A single count supports this clonotype. J is TRBJ2-1 and V is TRBV4-3; either TRBD1 or TRBD2 may fit D (5 bases each). Trimming took 1 base from V and 0 from J, leaving 16 bases between them. CDR1 and CDR2 from the germline V gene are LGHNA and YSLEER. The CDR3 sequence is 18 residues long. CDR3 sequence: CASSQATGDGNSYNEQFF. The CDR3 nucleotides read TGCGCCAGCAGCCAAGCGACCGGGGACGGCAACTCCTACAATGAGCAGTTCTTC.

The chain employs TRBV5-1 and TRBJ2-5; D not certain. CDR3 length: 15 residues. The germline CDR1 and CDR2 sequences are SGHRS and YFSETQ. V dropped 3 bases and J dropped 11 bases, with 23 bases sitting between them. CDR3 in amino acids: CASSSDWNSNNEQYF. The CDR3 nucleotides are TGCGCCAGCAGCTCTGACTGGAATTCTAACAATGAGCAGTACTTC.

This chain uses TRBV29-1 with TRBJ2-7, with 7 bases identical to TRBD1. The germline CDR1 and CDR2 sequences are SQVTM and ANQGSEA. CDR3 size: 11 residues. Trimming removed 8 bases from V and 3 bases from J; junction bases left unmatched: 4. The CDR3 is CSLTGNYEQYF. CDR3 nucleotide sequence: TGCAGCCTGACAGGGAACTACGAGCAGTACTTC.

This clonotype was recorded a few times. V gene TRBV20-1 combines with J gene TRBJ1-1; D is unclear. The CDR3 covers 14 residues. Germline loops: CDR1 DFQATT, CDR2 SNEGSKA (reference sequence). Trimming cost V 2 bases and J 0 bases, with 10 bases left between them. The CDR3 loop reads CSARLRDLNTEAFF. The CDR3 bases are TGCAGTGCTAGATTAAGGGATTTGAACACTGAAGCTTTCTTT.

The gene calls are TRBV27 and TRBJ2-4, with TRBD2 matching over 7 bases. The J segment lost 13 bases and the V segment lost 6 bases, leaving 12 bases of the junction unmatched. The germline gives CDR1 MNHEY, CDR2 SMNVEV (reference sequence). The CDR3 has 13 amino acids. CDR3 sequence: CASRPHGGNEQYF. DNA for the CDR3: TGTGCCAGCAGGCCCCACGGGGGGAATGAGCAGTACTTC.

This sequence joins TRBV6-5 and TRBJ2-3; 7 nucleotides agree with TRBD2. Germline CDR1 reads MNHEY; CDR2 reads SVGAGI. After removal of 2 bases from V and 4 bases from J, the junction contained 3 bases not matched to a gene. The CDR3 totals 14 residues. CDR3 coding DNA: TGTGCCAGCAGTTACCGACTAGCCCCAGATACGCAGTATTTT. Amino acid sequence: CASSYRLAPDTQYF.